This T cell receptor beta chain came from a study of OX40 agonist ivuxolimab in advanced cancers. About the study: Patients received ivuxolimab, an agonistic anti-OX40 (CD134) antibody.

A word on this clone: What it binds is unknown.

Libraries were prepared by immunoSEQ multiplex PCR; TCRdb keeps only in-frame clonotypes and omits some of them. Here the sample spans roughly 60,000 clones, around 93% being singletons. Germline CDR1 and CDR2: LNHDA and SQIVND (reference sequence). The CDR3 loop spans 13 amino acids. Trimming cost V 10 bases and J 0 bases; bases outside gene matches: 4. Collection of blood occurred at baseline, at cycle 4 day 1, and at cycle 7 day 1. Study-level findings and limits: At 0.1 to 3.0 mg/kg and by week 6, CD4+ and CD8+ T cells in the blood had expanded clonally. No determination was made of the antigen specificity of the expanded peripheral T cells.

This material consisted of CD4+ or CD8+ T cells sorted from blood, taken in a trial of the OX40 agonist ivuxolimab. V and J are TRBV19 and TRBJ1-2; 8 positions agree with TRBD1. This receptor was taken from an adult with an advanced solid tumor such as melanoma, head and neck, liver or kidney cancer. The CDR3 is CATLRGPNYGYTF. CDR3 nucleotides: TGTGCCACACTCAGGGGGCCTAACTATGGCTACACCTTC.